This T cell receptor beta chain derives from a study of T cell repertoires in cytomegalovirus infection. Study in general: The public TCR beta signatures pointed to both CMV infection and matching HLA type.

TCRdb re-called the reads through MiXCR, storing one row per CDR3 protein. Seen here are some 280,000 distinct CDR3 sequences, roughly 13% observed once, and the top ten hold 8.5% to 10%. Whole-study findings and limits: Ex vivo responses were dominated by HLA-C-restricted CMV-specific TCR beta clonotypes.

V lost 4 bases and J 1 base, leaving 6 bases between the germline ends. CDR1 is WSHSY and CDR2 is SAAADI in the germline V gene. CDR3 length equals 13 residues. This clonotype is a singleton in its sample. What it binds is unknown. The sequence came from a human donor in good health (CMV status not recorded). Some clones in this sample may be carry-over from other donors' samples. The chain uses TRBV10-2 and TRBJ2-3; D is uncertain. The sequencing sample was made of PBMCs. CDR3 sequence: CASSAPGTDTQYF. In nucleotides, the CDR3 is TGCGCCAGCAGTGCCCCAGGCACAGATACGCAGTATTTT.